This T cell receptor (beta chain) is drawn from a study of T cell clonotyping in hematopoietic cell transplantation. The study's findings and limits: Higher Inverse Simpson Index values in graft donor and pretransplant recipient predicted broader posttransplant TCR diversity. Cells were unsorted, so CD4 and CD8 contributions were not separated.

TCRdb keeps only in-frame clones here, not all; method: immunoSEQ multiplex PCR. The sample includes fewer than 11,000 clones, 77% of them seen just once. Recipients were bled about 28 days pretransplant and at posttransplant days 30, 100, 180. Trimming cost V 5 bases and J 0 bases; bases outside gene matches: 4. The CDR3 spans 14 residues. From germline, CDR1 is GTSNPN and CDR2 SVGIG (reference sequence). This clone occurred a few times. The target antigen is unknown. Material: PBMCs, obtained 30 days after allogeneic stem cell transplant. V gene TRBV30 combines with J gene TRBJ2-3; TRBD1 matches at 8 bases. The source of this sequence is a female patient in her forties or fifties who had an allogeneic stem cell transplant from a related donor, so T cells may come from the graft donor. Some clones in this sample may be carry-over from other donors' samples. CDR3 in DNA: TGTGCCTGGGGACAGGGATTGAGCACAGATACGCAGTATTTT. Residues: CAWGQGLSTDTQYF. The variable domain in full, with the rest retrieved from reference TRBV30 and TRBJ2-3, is SQTIHQWPATLVQPVGSPLSLECTVEGTSNPNLYWYRQAAGRGLQLLFYSVGIGQISSEVPQNLSASRPQDRQFILSSKKLLLSDSGFYLCAWGQGLSTDTQYFGPGTRLTVL.